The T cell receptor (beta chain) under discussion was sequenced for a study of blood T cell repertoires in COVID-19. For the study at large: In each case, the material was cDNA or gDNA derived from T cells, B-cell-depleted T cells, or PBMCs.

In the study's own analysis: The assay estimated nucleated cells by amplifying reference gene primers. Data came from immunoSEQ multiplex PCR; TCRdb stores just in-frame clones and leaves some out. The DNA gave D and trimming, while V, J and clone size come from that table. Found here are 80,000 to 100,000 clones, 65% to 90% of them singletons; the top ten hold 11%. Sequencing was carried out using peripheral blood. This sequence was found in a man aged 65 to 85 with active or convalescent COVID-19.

The CDR3, as DNA: TGTGCCACCAAACAGGGGGTGAACACTGAAGCTTTCTTT. This translates into CATKQGVNTEAFF. This rearrangement joins TRBV10-3 to TRBJ1-1, with 8 bases aligning to TRBD1. The germline V gene encodes CDR1 ENHRY and CDR2 SYGVKD. There are 13 residues in the CDR3. V trimming: 10 bases; J trimming: 0 bases; junction bases outside the gene matches: 4.